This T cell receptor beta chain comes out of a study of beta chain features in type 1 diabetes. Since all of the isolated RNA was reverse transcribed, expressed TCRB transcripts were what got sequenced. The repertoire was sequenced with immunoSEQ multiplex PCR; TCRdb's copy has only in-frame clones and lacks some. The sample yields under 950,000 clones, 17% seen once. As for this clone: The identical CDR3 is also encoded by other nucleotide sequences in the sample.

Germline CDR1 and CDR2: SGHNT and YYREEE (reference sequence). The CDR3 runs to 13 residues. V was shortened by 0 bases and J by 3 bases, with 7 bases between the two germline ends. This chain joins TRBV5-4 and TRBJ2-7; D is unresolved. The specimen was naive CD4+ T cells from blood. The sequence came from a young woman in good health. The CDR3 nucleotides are TGTGCCAGCAGCTTGGGCAGAGACTACGAGCAGTACTTC. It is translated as CASSLGRDYEQYF. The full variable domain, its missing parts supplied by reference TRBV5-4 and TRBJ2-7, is ETGVTQSPTHLIKTRGQQVTLRCSSQSGHNTVSWYQQALGQGPQFIFQYYREEENGRGNFPPRFSGLQFPNYSSELNVNALELDDSALYLCASSLGRDYEQYFGPGTRLTVT.